This paragraph covers one T cell receptor (beta chain) sequence. Its antigen is still unknown. This entry belongs to a study of post-analysis software for immune sequencing data. V gave up 6 bases and J gave up 2 bases, with 24 bases separating them. The CDR3 sequence is 18 residues long. Germline CDR1 ENHRY, CDR2 SYGVKD. Unique molecular identifiers were carried by the TCR beta cDNA libraries. T cells numbering about 1 to 11 million yielded 450,000 to 500,000 cDNA molecules. One entry per CDR3 protein, called by TCRdb with MiXCR from the PCR reads. The sample carries about 430,000 distinct CDR3 sequences, 35% to 45% recorded once. Study-level findings and limits: TRBV5-6, TRBV5-1 and TRBV20-1 belonged to a set of about five TRBV segments that were more frequent in patients than controls.

The chain uses TRBV10-3 and TRBJ2-3, with D possibly TRBD2 on 5 matching bases. Material: blood. This receptor was taken from a girl between 2 and 10 years old with multiple sclerosis. The CDR3 here is CAISDRGLRERDTDTQYF. The CDR3 DNA reads TGTGCCATCAGCGACCGAGGACTCAGAGAGAGAGACACAGATACGCAGTATTTT.